A selection of T cell receptor beta chains follows, all from one sample in a study of shared clonotypes between healthy human individuals. Clones were sequenced by immunoSEQ multiplex PCR, and TCRdb holds only the in-frame ones, with some missing. Among millions of clones listed, 85% to 95% were seen once. Sequenced material: naive CD4+ T cells sorted from blood. The receptors shown here come from a man aged 18 to 35 in good health. Each CDR3 is given with its conserved first and last residue. Each record gives: J gene, V gene, clone size, D gene, CDR3 protein, CDR3 DNA. A D gene is named only where the DNA matches it firmly. Clone sizes are given selectively: once, few, many, or a class where the clone is expanded.

j_call: TRBJ2-2; v_call: TRBV15; clone_size: once; d_call: TRBD2; cdr3_aa: CATSRAPTSGGPRTGELFF; cdr3_nt: TGTGCCACCAGCAGGGCTCCGACTAGCGGGGGGCCGAGAACCGGGGAGCTGTTTTTT
j_call: TRBJ2-6; v_call: TRBV2; clone_size: -; d_call: -; cdr3_aa: CASSEARGESGANVLTF; cdr3_nt: TGTGCCAGCAGTGAAGCCCGTGGGGAATCTGGGGCCAACGTCCTGACTTTC
j_call: TRBJ2-3; v_call: TRBV30; clone_size: -; d_call: -; cdr3_aa: CAWSVLDTQYF; cdr3_nt: TGTGCCTGGAGTGTTCTAGATACGCAGTATTTT
j_call: TRBJ1-1; v_call: TRBV19; clone_size: -; d_call: -; cdr3_aa: CASSSGGSGRTEAFF; cdr3_nt: TGTGCCAGTAGTTCTGGGGGCTCAGGGAGAACTGAAGCTTTCTTT
j_call: TRBJ2-5; v_call: TRBV4-1; clone_size: -; d_call: -; cdr3_aa: CASSQGLPGQETQYF; cdr3_nt: TGCGCCAGCAGCCAAGGCTTACCCGGTCAAGAGACCCAGTACTTC
j_call: TRBJ1-5; v_call: TRBV19; clone_size: -; d_call: -; cdr3_aa: CASKRTEGNQPQHF; cdr3_nt: TGTGCCAGTAAACGGACGGAGGGCAATCAGCCCCAGCATTTT
j_call: TRBJ2-3; v_call: TRBV9; clone_size: -; d_call: -; cdr3_aa: CASRATGTDTQYF; cdr3_nt: TGTGCCAGCAGAGCAACAGGGACAGATACGCAGTATTTT
j_call: TRBJ1-5; v_call: TRBV6-1; clone_size: -; d_call: TRBD1; cdr3_aa: CAIHPGQGGGQPQHF; cdr3_nt: TGTGCCATCCACCCGGGACAGGGTGGTGGGCAGCCCCAGCATTTT
j_call: TRBJ2-2; v_call: TRBV11-2; clone_size: -; d_call: -; cdr3_aa: CASRQDTGELFF; cdr3_nt: TGTGCCAGCAGGCAGGACACCGGGGAGCTGTTTTTT
j_call: TRBJ2-1; v_call: TRBV5-1; clone_size: -; d_call: -; cdr3_aa: CASSLGGGSYNEQFF; cdr3_nt: TGCGCCAGCAGCTTGGGAGGCGGATCCTACAATGAGCAGTTCTTC
j_call: TRBJ2-7; v_call: TRBV28; clone_size: many; d_call: TRBD1; cdr3_aa: CASTLGTGGAYEQYF; cdr3_nt: TGTGCCAGCACCCTCGGGACAGGGGGTGCCTACGAGCAGTACTTC
j_call: TRBJ1-5; v_call: TRBV25-1; clone_size: -; d_call: -; cdr3_aa: CASSSREVCNQPQHF; cdr3_nt: TGTGCCAGCAGTTCCCGGGAGGTTTGCAATCAGCCCCAGCATTTT
j_call: TRBJ1-6; v_call: TRBV5-1; clone_size: few; d_call: -; cdr3_aa: CASSLGTVFELHF; cdr3_nt: TGCGCCAGCAGCTTGGGGACAGTTTTTGAACTCCACTTT
j_call: TRBJ2-7; v_call: TRBV6-5; clone_size: -; d_call: TRBD1; cdr3_aa: CASSYSRTGTYEQYF; cdr3_nt: TGTGCCAGCAGTTACTCCCGGACAGGGACCTACGAGCAGTACTTC
j_call: TRBJ2-1; v_call: TRBV28; clone_size: -; d_call: TRBD1; cdr3_aa: CASSHQTGVEQFF; cdr3_nt: TGTGCCAGCAGCCATCAGACAGGGGTTGAGCAGTTCTTC
j_call: TRBJ2-5; v_call: TRBV28; clone_size: -; d_call: TRBD2; cdr3_aa: CASSHRAGGPVETQYF; cdr3_nt: TGTGCCAGCAGCCATAGAGCGGGGGGGCCTGTTGAGACCCAGTACTTC
j_call: TRBJ1-2; v_call: TRBV19; clone_size: -; d_call: -; cdr3_aa: CASSPQSYGYTF; cdr3_nt: TGTGCCAGTAGTCCCCAGTCCTATGGCTACACCTTC
j_call: TRBJ2-7; v_call: TRBV5-1; clone_size: -; d_call: -; cdr3_aa: CASSLGEGRYEQYF; cdr3_nt: TGCGCCAGCAGCTTGGGAGAGGGCCGATACGAGCAGTACTTC
j_call: TRBJ2-2; v_call: TRBV6-1; clone_size: -; d_call: -; cdr3_aa: CASSEGRELFF; cdr3_nt: TGTGCCAGCAGTGAAGGACGGGAGCTGTTTTTT
j_call: TRBJ1-1; v_call: TRBV10-3; clone_size: once; d_call: TRBD1; cdr3_aa: CAISESSGQVTEAFF; cdr3_nt: TGTGCCATCAGTGAGTCTTCGGGACAGGTCACTGAAGCTTTCTTT
j_call: TRBJ1-2; v_call: TRBV5-6; clone_size: once; d_call: TRBD1; cdr3_aa: CASSGATGANYGYTF; cdr3_nt: TGTGCCAGCAGCGGGGCGACAGGGGCCAACTATGGCTACACCTTC
j_call: TRBJ2-1; v_call: TRBV5-1; clone_size: once; d_call: TRBD1; cdr3_aa: CASSLDTGGSNEQFF; cdr3_nt: TGCGCCAGCAGCTTGGATACAGGGGGTTCCAATGAGCAGTTCTTC
j_call: TRBJ2-1; v_call: TRBV2; clone_size: -; d_call: -; cdr3_aa: CASSTQGRSYNEQFF; cdr3_nt: TGTGCCAGCAGTACTCAGGGTCGGTCCTACAATGAGCAGTTCTTC
j_call: TRBJ1-6; v_call: TRBV2; clone_size: -; d_call: -; cdr3_aa: CASSERGGGNSPLHF; cdr3_nt: TGTGCCAGCAGTGAAAGAGGGGGGGGTAATTCACCCCTCCACTTT